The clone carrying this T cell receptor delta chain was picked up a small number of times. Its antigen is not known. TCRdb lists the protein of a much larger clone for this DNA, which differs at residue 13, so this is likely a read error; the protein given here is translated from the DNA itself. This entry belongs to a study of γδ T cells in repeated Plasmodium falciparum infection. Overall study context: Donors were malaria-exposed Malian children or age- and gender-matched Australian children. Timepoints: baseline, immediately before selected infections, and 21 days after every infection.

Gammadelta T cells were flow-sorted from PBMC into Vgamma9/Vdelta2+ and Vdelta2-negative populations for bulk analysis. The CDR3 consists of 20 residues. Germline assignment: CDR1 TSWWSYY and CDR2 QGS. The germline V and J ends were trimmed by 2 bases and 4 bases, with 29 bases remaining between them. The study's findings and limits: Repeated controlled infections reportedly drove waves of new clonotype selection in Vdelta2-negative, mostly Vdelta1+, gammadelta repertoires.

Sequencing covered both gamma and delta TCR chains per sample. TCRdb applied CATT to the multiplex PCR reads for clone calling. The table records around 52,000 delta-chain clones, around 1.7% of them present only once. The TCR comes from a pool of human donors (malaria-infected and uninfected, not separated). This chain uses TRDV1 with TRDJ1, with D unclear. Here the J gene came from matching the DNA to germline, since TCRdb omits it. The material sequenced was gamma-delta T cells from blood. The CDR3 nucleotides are TGTGCTCTTGGGGAAGGGTACCACCCCCCCGGGCTACTTCATGGCGATAAACTCATCTTT. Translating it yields CALGEGYHPPGLLHGDKLIF.